This is a list of T cell receptor beta chains from one sample in a study of blood T cell repertoires in COVID-19. Clones were read by immunoSEQ multiplex PCR, and TCRdb kept only the in-frame ones, dropping some. The table includes approximately 150,000 clones, roughly three quarters detected once. The sequencing input was peripheral blood. The receptors were gathered from a woman between 55 and 75 years old with acute or convalescent COVID-19. CDR3s include the opening cysteine and the closing phenylalanine or tryptophan. The D gene is left open where the match is weak. Size is stated for part of the rows, as once, few or many counts, or as a class when the clone is expanded.

V gene: TRBV20-1
D gene: -
J gene: TRBJ1-3
clone size: -
CDR3 protein: CSASGGIHSGNTIYF
CDR3 DNA: TGCAGTGCTAGTGGCGGGATACACTCTGGAAACACCATATATTTT

V gene: TRBV2
D gene: TRBD1
J gene: TRBJ2-7
clone size: -
CDR3 protein: CASRGQGYEQYF
CDR3 DNA: TGTGCCAGCAGGGGACAGGGCTACGAGCAGTACTTC

V gene: TRBV4-1
D gene: TRBD2
J gene: TRBJ2-2
clone size: -
CDR3 protein: CASSPTGRGRGHTGELFF
CDR3 DNA: TGCGCCAGCAGCCCCACGGGACGCGGGAGGGGGCACACCGGGGAGCTGTTTTTT

V gene: TRBV18
D gene: -
J gene: TRBJ2-7
clone size: -
CDR3 protein: CASSPVGAGMDEQYF
CDR3 DNA: TGTGCCAGCTCACCAGTCGGGGCGGGAATGGATGAGCAGTACTTC

V gene: TRBV6-6
D gene: -
J gene: TRBJ1-5
clone size: -
CDR3 protein: CASSLLGQNQPQHF
CDR3 DNA: TGTGCCAGCAGTCTTCTAGGACAAAATCAGCCCCAGCATTTT

V gene: TRBV10-2
D gene: -
J gene: TRBJ2-7
clone size: -
CDR3 protein: CASSESSAVYEQYF
CDR3 DNA: TGCGCCAGCAGTGAGTCCAGCGCTGTCTACGAGCAGTACTTC

V gene: TRBV28
D gene: TRBD2
J gene: TRBJ2-2
clone size: -
CDR3 protein: CASRTSGVPGELFF
CDR3 DNA: TGTGCCAGCCGGACTAGCGGGGTGCCCGGGGAGCTGTTTTTT

V gene: TRBV5-1
D gene: -
J gene: TRBJ2-1
clone size: -
CDR3 protein: CASSVLANEQFF
CDR3 DNA: TGCGCCAGCAGCGTCCTGGCCAATGAGCAGTTCTTC

V gene: TRBV3-1/TRBV3-2
D gene: -
J gene: TRBJ1-5
clone size: -
CDR3 protein: CASSQHRVNQPQHF
CDR3 DNA: TGTGCCAGCAGCCAACACAGGGTCAATCAGCCCCAGCATTTT

V gene: TRBV18
D gene: TRBD1
J gene: TRBJ1-1
clone size: -
CDR3 protein: CASSPWTGAGDTEAFF
CDR3 DNA: TGTGCCAGCTCACCCTGGACAGGGGCGGGGGACACTGAAGCTTTCTTT

V gene: TRBV15
D gene: -
J gene: TRBJ1-1
clone size: -
CDR3 protein: CATSRDRSPRTEAFF
CDR3 DNA: TGTGCCACCAGCAGAGATAGAAGCCCGCGCACTGAAGCTTTCTTT

V gene: TRBV24-1
D gene: -
J gene: TRBJ1-5
clone size: -
CDR3 protein: CATSVGGNQPQHF
CDR3 DNA: TGTGCCACCAGCGTTGGAGGAAATCAGCCCCAGCATTTT

V gene: TRBV6-5
D gene: TRBD1
J gene: TRBJ2-7
clone size: -
CDR3 protein: CASSRDSYEQYF
CDR3 DNA: TGTGCCAGCAGCCGGGACAGCTACGAGCAGTACTTC

V gene: TRBV30
D gene: -
J gene: TRBJ2-7
clone size: -
CDR3 protein: CAWSVAPTTYEQYF
CDR3 DNA: TGTGCCTGGAGTGTAGCGCCAACCACCTACGAGCAGTACTTC

V gene: TRBV14
D gene: TRBD2
J gene: TRBJ2-2
clone size: -
CDR3 protein: CASSLLAGRGTGELFF
CDR3 DNA: TGTGCCAGCAGCTTACTAGCGGGAAGGGGCACCGGGGAGCTGTTTTTT

V gene: TRBV28
D gene: TRBD2
J gene: TRBJ2-7
clone size: -
CDR3 protein: CASSLYWPDRGVYEQYF
CDR3 DNA: TGTGCCAGCAGTTTATATTGGCCGGACCGGGGGGTGTACGAGCAGTACTTC

V gene: TRBV28
D gene: -
J gene: TRBJ2-1
clone size: few
CDR3 protein: CASFPRGGSEQFF
CDR3 DNA: TGTGCCAGCTTCCCGCGCGGGGGCAGTGAGCAGTTCTTC

V gene: TRBV9
D gene: -
J gene: TRBJ2-7
clone size: -
CDR3 protein: CASSPWTSYYEQYF
CDR3 DNA: TGTGCCAGCAGCCCCTGGACTTCTTACTACGAGCAGTACTTC

V gene: TRBV5-1
D gene: -
J gene: TRBJ2-7
clone size: once
CDR3 protein: CASSFGRDRYEQYF
CDR3 DNA: TGCGCCAGCAGCTTCGGGCGGGATAGGTACGAGCAGTACTTC

V gene: TRBV5-1
D gene: -
J gene: TRBJ1-1
clone size: -
CDR3 protein: CASSLDAGILNTEAFF
CDR3 DNA: TGCGCCAGCAGCTTGGATGCAGGTATTCTGAACACTGAAGCTTTCTTT

V gene: TRBV4-1
D gene: -
J gene: TRBJ1-1
clone size: many
CDR3 protein: CASSQEEGRMGNTEAFF
CDR3 DNA: TGCGCCAGCAGCCAAGAGGAGGGGCGGATGGGGAACACTGAAGCTTTCTTT

V gene: TRBV30
D gene: -
J gene: TRBJ2-6
clone size: -
CDR3 protein: CAWTAGSGANVLTF
CDR3 DNA: TGTGCCTGGACAGCCGGGTCTGGGGCCAACGTCCTGACTTTC

V gene: TRBV29-1
D gene: -
J gene: TRBJ2-3
clone size: -
CDR3 protein: CSVLEARTDTQYF
CDR3 DNA: TGCAGCGTTTTAGAAGCGCGCACAGATACGCAGTATTTT

V gene: TRBV7-2
D gene: TRBD2
J gene: TRBJ2-7
clone size: -
CDR3 protein: CASSLPLSGRPYEQYF
CDR3 DNA: TGTGCCAGCAGCCTTCCCCTTAGCGGGAGACCCTACGAGCAGTACTTC

V gene: TRBV27
D gene: TRBD2
J gene: TRBJ2-1
clone size: -
CDR3 protein: CASSLRTSGNEQFF
CDR3 DNA: TGTGCCAGCAGTTTGCGGACTAGCGGCAATGAGCAGTTCTTC

V gene: TRBV7-3
D gene: TRBD2
J gene: TRBJ2-5
clone size: few
CDR3 protein: CASSLSTSGKETQYF
CDR3 DNA: TGTGCCAGCAGCCTCTCGACTAGCGGGAAAGAGACCCAGTACTTC

V gene: TRBV19
D gene: -
J gene: TRBJ1-3
clone size: once
CDR3 protein: CASSIRDAGNTIYF
CDR3 DNA: TGTGCCAGTAGTATCCGGGATGCCGGAAACACCATATATTTT

V gene: TRBV6-2/TRBV6-3
D gene: TRBD1
J gene: TRBJ2-1
clone size: -
CDR3 protein: CASSYGQGAYNEQFF
CDR3 DNA: TGTGCCAGCAGTTACGGACAGGGGGCCTACAATGAGCAGTTCTTC

V gene: TRBV27
D gene: TRBD1
J gene: TRBJ2-7
clone size: -
CDR3 protein: CASTPGTGAYEQYF
CDR3 DNA: TGTGCCAGCACCCCCGGGACAGGGGCCTACGAGCAGTACTTC

V gene: TRBV27
D gene: -
J gene: TRBJ1-2
clone size: few
CDR3 protein: CASTGGSGYTF
CDR3 DNA: TGTGCCAGCACGGGGGGGAGTGGCTACACCTTC

V gene: TRBV6-5
D gene: TRBD1
J gene: TRBJ2-3
clone size: -
CDR3 protein: CASSWGTGDTDTQYF
CDR3 DNA: TGTGCCAGCAGTTGGGGGACAGGGGACACAGATACGCAGTATTTT

V gene: TRBV2
D gene: -
J gene: TRBJ2-3
clone size: few
CDR3 protein: CASRERYTDTQYF
CDR3 DNA: TGTGCCAGCAGGGAGAGATACACAGATACGCAGTATTTT

V gene: TRBV7-9
D gene: TRBD2
J gene: TRBJ2-1
clone size: few
CDR3 protein: CASSLEIGGLAVNEQFF
CDR3 DNA: TGTGCCAGCAGCTTAGAAATTGGGGGACTAGCCGTTAATGAGCAGTTCTTC

V gene: TRBV9
D gene: -
J gene: TRBJ1-1
clone size: -
CDR3 protein: CASSTEAFF
CDR3 DNA: TGTGCCAGCTCGACTGAAGCTTTCTTT

V gene: TRBV28
D gene: TRBD1
J gene: TRBJ1-1
clone size: few
CDR3 protein: CASSLPGQGMLTEAFF
CDR3 DNA: TGTGCCAGCAGTTTGCCGGGACAGGGGATGTTGACTGAAGCTTTCTTT

V gene: TRBV5-6
D gene: -
J gene: TRBJ1-1
clone size: -
CDR3 protein: CASSFPGNTEAFF
CDR3 DNA: TGTGCCAGCAGCTTCCCAGGGAACACTGAAGCTTTCTTT